The 2 T cell receptor beta chains below all came from one sample that was sequenced in a study of blood T cells in healthy people across ages. Using a J-beta primer mix together with a sample-barcoded 5' primer, a second PCR was run for roughly 6 to 11 cycles. TCRdb re-called the 5' RACE reads through MiXCR, storing one row per CDR3 protein. The repertoire holds about 690,000 distinct CDR3 sequences, with approximately 40% as singletons. The sample was blood. The source is a man older than 75 in good health.

The chain carries TRBV6-5 and TRBJ2-3, with TRBD2 identical over 9 bases. Germline-derived CDR1 and CDR2 are MNHEY and SVGAGI. This CDR3 region has 16 residues. V shed 8 bases and J 3 bases; nucleotides not matched to a gene: 12. The CDR3 here is CASGRSSGSGTDTQYF. For the CDR3, the DNA is TGTGCCAGCGGCAGGAGTAGCGGGAGTGGGACAGATACGCAGTATTTT.

Many counts were recorded for this clonotype. This sequence joins TRBV9 and TRBJ2-1; the match to TRBD1 covers 10 bases. The germline gives CDR1 SGDLS, CDR2 YYNGEE. The CDR3 covers 17 residues. V gave up 0 bases and J gave up 5 bases; unmatched junction bases: 8. The CDR3 DNA reads TGTGCCAGCAGCGTAGAAGAGGGACAGGGGTATGACAATGAGCAGTTCTTC. Translated: CASSVEEGQGYDNEQFF.